This T cell receptor (beta chain) emerged from a study of cytomegalovirus exposure and HLA in healthy donors. Overall study results and limits: Presence/absence analysis assumed near-uniform sequencing depth across donors. The study put about 180 TCR beta chains on its list as cytomegalovirus-associated.

The study ran its PCR with 60 Vbeta and 13 Jbeta primers. Some clones are missing from TCRdb's copy, which holds only in-frame ones; the method was immunoSEQ multiplex PCR. This repertoire shows 150,000 to 200,000 clones, roughly 79% found once; its top ten account for roughly 1.9%. On this clone: Its target is unknown.

V was trimmed by 2 bases and J by 9 bases, leaving 11 bases between them. The CDR3 has 13 residues. CDR1 and CDR2 from the germline V gene are WNHNN and SYGVQD (reference sequence). The receptor comes from a woman younger than 45 in good health and CMV-seropositive. The chain employs TRBV10-1 and TRBJ2-1, with D perhaps matching TRBD2 (5 bases). Sequenced material: PBMCs. The CDR3 nucleotides read TGCGCCAGCAGTGAGAAAACTAGAGGTGAGCAGTTCTTC. Protein: CASSEKTRGEQFF.